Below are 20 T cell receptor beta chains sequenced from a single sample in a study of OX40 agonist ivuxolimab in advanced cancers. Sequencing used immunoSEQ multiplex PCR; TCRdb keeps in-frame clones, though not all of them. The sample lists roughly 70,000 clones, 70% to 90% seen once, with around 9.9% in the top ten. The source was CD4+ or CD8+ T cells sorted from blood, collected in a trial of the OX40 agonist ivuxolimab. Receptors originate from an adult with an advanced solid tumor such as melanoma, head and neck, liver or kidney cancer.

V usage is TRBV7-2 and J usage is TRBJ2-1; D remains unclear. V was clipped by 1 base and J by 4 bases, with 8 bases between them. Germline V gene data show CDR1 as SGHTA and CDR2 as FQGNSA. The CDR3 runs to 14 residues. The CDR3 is CASSLVGLYNEQFF. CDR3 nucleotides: TGTGCCAGCAGCTTAGTTGGTCTGTACAATGAGCAGTTCTTC.

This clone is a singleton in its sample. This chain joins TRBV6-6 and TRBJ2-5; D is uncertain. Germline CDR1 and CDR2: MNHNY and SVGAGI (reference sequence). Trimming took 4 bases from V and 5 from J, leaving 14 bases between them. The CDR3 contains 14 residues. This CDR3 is CASSSQSKKETQYF. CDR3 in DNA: TGTGCCAGCAGTTCCCAAAGTAAAAAGGAGACCCAGTACTTC.

The chain's CDR3 is CASSQGQSTNNEQFF. The CDR3 nucleotides read TGCGCCAGCAGCCAAGGGCAGTCTACTAACAATGAGCAGTTCTTC. The chain carries TRBV4-1 and TRBJ2-1; no clear D gene. The V gene's germline CDR1 is MGHRA and CDR2 YSYEKL. The CDR3 has 15 residues. Trimming pared 1 base from V and 5 bases from J, leaving 12 bases between.

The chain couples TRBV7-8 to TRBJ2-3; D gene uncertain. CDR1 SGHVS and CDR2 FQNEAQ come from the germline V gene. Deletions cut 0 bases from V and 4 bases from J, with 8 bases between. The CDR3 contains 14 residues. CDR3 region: CASSLARHADTQYF. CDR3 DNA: TGTGCCAGCAGCTTAGCCAGACACGCAGATACGCAGTATTTT.

Here the CDR3 reads CASTRGGGLTGELFF. The DNA of the CDR3 is TGTGCCAGCACCCGAGGCGGGGGCCTAACCGGGGAGCTGTTTTTT. The rearrangement links TRBV7-8 to TRBJ2-2, with a possible D match to TRBD2 (7 bases). Trimming pared 7 bases from V and 5 bases from J, leaving 17 bases between. Germline V gene sequence: CDR1 SGHVS, CDR2 FQNEAQ. The CDR3 length is 15 residues.

The CDR3 DNA follows: TGTGCCAGCAGTTTGGATCGGGACAGGGCCGATGAGCAGTTCTTC. Its protein is CASSLDRDRADEQFF. This chain links TRBV28 with TRBJ2-1; TRBD1 matches at 9 bases. V lost 3 bases and J lost 8; bases outside the gene matches: 8. The CDR3 covers 15 residues. Per germline, CDR1 MDHEN and CDR2 SYDVKM.

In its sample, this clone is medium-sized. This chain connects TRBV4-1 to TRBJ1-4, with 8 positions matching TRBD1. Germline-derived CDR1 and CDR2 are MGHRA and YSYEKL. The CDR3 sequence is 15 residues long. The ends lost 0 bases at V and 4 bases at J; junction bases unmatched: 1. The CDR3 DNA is TGCGCCAGCAGCCAAGAGGACAGGGATAATGAAAAACTGTTTTTT. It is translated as CASSQEDRDNEKLFF.

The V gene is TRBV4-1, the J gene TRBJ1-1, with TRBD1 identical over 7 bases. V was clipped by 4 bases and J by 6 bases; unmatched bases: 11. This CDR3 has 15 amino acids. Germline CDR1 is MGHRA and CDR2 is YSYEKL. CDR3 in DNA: TGCGCCAGCAGCCTCAGGGGGGTCGGGGTCGCTGAAGCTTTCTTT. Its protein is CASSLRGVGVAEAFF.

The CDR3 nucleotides are TGTGCCAGCAGCCCCTATTTTGAGGGAGGACCCACAGATACGCAGTATTTT. Translating it yields CASSPYFEGGPTDTQYF. J is TRBJ2-3 and V is TRBV5-4, with a possible D match to TRBD2 (6 bases). Trimming removed 4 bases at V and 2 bases at J, with 20 bases between. Germline-derived CDR1 and CDR2 are SGHNT and YYREEE (reference sequence). The CDR3 loop spans 17 amino acids.

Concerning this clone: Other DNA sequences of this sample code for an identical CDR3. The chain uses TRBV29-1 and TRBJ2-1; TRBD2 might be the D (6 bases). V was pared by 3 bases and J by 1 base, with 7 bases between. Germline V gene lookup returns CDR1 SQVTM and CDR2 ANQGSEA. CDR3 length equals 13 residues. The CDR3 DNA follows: TGCAGCGTTGAGGGGGGATCCTACAATGAGCAGTTCTTC. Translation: CSVEGGSYNEQFF.

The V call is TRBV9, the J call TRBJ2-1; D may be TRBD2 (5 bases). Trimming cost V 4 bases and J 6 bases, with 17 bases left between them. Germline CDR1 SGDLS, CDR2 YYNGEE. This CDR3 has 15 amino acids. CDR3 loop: CASSKSGTEGNEQFF. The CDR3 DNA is TGTGCCAGCAGCAAGAGTGGTACCGAGGGCAATGAGCAGTTCTTC.

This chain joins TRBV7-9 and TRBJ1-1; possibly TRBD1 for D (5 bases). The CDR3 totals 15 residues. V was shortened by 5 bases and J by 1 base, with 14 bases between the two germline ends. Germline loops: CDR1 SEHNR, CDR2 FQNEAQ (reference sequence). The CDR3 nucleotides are TGTGCCAGCAGCCCAGCCTCAAGGGGGAACACTGAAGCTTTCTTT. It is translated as CASSPASRGNTEAFF. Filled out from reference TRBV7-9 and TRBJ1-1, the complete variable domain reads DTGVSQNPRHKITKRGQNVTFRCDPISEHNRLYWYRQTLGQGPEFLTYFQNEAQLEKSRLLSDRFSAERPKGSFSTLEIQRTEQGDSAMYLCASSPASRGNTEAFFGQGTRLTVV.

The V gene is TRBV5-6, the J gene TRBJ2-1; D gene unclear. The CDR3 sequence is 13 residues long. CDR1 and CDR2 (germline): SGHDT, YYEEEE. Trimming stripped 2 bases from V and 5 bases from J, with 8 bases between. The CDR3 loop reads CASSLASNNEQFF. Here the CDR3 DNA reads TGTGCCAGCAGCTTAGCAAGCAACAATGAGCAGTTCTTC.

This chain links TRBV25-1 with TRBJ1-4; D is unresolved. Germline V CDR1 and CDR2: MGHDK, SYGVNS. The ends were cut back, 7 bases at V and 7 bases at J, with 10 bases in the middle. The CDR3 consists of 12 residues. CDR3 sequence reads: CASTPGFEKLFF. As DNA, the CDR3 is TGTGCCAGCACTCCTGGGTTTGAAAAACTGTTTTTT. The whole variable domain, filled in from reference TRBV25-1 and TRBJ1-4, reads EADIYQTPRYLVIGTGKKITLECSQTMGHDKMYWYQQDPGMELHLIHYSYGVNSTEKGDLSSESTVSRIRTEHFPLTLESARPSHTSQYLCASTPGFEKLFFGSGTQLSVL.

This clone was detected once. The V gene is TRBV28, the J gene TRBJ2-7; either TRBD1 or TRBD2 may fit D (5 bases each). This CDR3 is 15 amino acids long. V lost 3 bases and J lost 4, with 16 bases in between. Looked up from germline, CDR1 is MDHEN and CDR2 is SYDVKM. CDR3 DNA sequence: TGTGCCAGCAGTTTTAGAGGGGTAGTTGAATACGAGCAGTACTTC. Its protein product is CASSFRGVVEYEQYF.

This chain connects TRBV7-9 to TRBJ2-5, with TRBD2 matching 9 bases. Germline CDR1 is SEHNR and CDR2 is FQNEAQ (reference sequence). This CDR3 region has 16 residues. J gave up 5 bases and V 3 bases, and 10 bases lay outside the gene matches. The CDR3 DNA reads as TGTGCCAGCAGCTTGAGGGTAGCGGGAGCCATGGAGACCCAGTACTTC. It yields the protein CASSLRVAGAMETQYF.

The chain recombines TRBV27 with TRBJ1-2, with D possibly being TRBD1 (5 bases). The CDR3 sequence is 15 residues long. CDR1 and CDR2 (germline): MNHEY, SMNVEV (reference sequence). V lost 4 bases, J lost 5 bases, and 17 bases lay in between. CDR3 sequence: CASSWTQADTYGYTF. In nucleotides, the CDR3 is TGTGCCAGCAGTTGGACACAAGCTGACACATATGGCTACACCTTC.

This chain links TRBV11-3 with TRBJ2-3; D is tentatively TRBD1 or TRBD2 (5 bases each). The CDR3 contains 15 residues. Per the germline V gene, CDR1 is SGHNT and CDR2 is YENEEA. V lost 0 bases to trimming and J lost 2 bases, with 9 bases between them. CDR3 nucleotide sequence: TGTGCCAGCAGCTTAGATTTGGGGACCACAGATACGCAGTATTTT. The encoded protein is CASSLDLGTTDTQYF. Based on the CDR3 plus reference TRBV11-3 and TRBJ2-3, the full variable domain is EAGVVQSPRYKIIEKKQPVAFWCNPISGHNTLYWYLQNLGQGPELLIRYENEEAVDDSQLPKDRFSAERLKGVDSTLKIQPAELGDSAVYLCASSLDLGTTDTQYFGPGTRLTVL.

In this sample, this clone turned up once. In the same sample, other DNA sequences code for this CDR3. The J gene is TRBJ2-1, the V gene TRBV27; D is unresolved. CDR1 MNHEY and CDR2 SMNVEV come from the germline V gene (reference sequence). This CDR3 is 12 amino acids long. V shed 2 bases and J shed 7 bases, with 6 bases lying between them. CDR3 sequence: CASSLQGNEQFF. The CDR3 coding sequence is TGTGCCAGCAGTTTACAAGGGAATGAGCAGTTCTTC.

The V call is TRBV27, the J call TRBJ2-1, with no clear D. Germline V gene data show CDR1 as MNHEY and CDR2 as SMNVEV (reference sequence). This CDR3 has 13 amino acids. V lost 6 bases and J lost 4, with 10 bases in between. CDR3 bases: TGTGCCAGCAGCCTGACCATTTACAATGAGCAGTTCTTC. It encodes CASSLTIYNEQFF.